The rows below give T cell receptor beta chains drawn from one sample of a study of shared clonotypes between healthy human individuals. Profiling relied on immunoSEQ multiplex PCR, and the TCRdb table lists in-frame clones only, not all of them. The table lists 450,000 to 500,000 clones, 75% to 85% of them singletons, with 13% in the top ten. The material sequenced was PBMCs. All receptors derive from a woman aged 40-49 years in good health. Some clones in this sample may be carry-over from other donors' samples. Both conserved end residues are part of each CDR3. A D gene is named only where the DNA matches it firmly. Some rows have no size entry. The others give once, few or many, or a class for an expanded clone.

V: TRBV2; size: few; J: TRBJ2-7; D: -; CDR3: CASSEQVTYEQYF; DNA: TGTGCCAGCAGTGAACAGGTTACCTACGAGCAGTACTTC
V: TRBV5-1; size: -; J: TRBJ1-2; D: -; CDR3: CASSLEPGSGYTF; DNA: TGCGCCAGCAGCTTGGAGCCAGGCTCTGGCTACACCTTC
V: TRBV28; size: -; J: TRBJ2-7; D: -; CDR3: CASSLPATYEQYF; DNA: TGTGCCAGCAGTTTGCCGGCAACCTACGAGCAGTACTTC
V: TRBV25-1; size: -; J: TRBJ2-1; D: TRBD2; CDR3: CASRMREGAYNEQFF; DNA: TGTGCCAGCAGAATGCGGGAGGGGGCCTACAATGAGCAGTTCTTC
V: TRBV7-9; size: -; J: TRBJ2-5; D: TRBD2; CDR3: CASSSSGGLETQYF; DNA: TGTGCCAGCAGCTCCAGCGGGGGCTTGGAGACCCAGTACTTC
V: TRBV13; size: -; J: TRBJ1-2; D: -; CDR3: CASSLQNRYGYTF; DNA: TGTGCCAGCAGCCTACAGAACCGCTATGGCTACACCTTC
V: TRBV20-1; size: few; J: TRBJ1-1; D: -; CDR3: CSAQRGNEAFF; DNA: TGCAGTGCCCAGAGGGGTAACGAAGCTTTCTTC
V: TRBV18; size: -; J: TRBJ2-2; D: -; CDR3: CASSPTAYPNTGELFF; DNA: TGTGCCAGCTCACCGACAGCCTACCCTAACACCGGGGAGCTGTTTTTT
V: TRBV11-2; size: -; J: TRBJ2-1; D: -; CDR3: CASSSLFRPNEQFF; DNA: TGTGCCAGCAGCTCCCTGTTTCGTCCCAATGAGCAGTTCTTC
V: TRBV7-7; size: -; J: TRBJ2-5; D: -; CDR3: CASSLRQGNGETQYF; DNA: TGTGCTAGCAGCTTGCGGCAGGGTAATGGAGAGACCCAGTACTTC
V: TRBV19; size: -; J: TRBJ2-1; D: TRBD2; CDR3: CASRGGTSGYNEQFF; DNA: TGTGCCAGTAGAGGTGGGACTAGCGGGTACAATGAGCAGTTCTTC
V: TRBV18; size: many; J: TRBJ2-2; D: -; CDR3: CASSPNPGGELFF; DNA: TGTGCCAGCTCACCCAACCCAGGCGGGGAGCTGTTTTTT
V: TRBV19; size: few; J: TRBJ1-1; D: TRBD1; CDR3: CASSMIGTGFEAFF; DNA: TGTGCCAGTAGTATGATAGGGACAGGGTTCGAAGCTTTCTTT
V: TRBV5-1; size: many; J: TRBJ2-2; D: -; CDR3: CASSLAQSTGELFF; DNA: TGCGCCAGCAGCTTGGCACAGAGCACCGGGGAGCTGTTTTTT
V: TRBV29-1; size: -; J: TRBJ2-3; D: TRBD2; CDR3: CSVEAGGTSRADTQYF; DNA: TGCAGCGTTGAAGCGGGTGGGACTAGCCGCGCAGATACGCAGTATTTT
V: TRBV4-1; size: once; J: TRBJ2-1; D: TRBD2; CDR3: CASSQGLAGGYNEQFF; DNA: TGCGCCAGCAGCCAAGGACTAGCGGGAGGTTACAATGAGCAGTTCTTC
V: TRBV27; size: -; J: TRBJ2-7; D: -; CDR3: CASKSENSYEQYF; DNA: TGTGCCAGCAAAAGCGAAAACTCCTACGAGCAGTACTTC
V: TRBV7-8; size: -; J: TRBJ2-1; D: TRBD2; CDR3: CASSRTSGHSYNEQFF; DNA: TGTGCCAGCAGCAGAACTAGCGGGCACTCCTACAATGAGCAGTTCTTC
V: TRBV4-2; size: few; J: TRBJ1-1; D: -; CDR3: CASSRQNTEAFF; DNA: TGTGCCAGCAGCCGACAGAACACTGAAGCTTTCTTT
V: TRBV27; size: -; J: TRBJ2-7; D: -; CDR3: CASSSLTEILNPSYEQYF; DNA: TGTGCCAGCAGTTCCCTCACCGAAATCCTCAACCCCTCCTACGAGCAGTACTTC
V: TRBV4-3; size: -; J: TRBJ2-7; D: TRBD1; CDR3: CASSQDWGQGEQYF; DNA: TGCGCCAGCAGCCAAGATTGGGGACAGGGCGAGCAGTACTTC
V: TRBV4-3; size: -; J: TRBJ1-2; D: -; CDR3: CASSQDRTNYGYTF; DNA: TGCGCCAGCAGCCAGGATAGAACCAACTATGGCTACACCTTC
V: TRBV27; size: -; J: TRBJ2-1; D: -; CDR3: CASSLRGNEQFF; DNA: TGTGCCAGCAGTTTAAGAGGGAATGAGCAGTTCTTC
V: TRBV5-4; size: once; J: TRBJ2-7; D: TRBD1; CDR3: CASSLDKGARNEQYF; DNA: TGTGCCAGCAGCCTTGATAAGGGGGCGCGCAACGAGCAGTACTTC
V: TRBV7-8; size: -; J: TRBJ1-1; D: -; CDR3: CASSLAGREREAFF; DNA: TGTGCCAGCAGCTTAGCGGGCAGGGAAAGGGAAGCTTTCTTT
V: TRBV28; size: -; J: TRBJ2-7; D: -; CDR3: CASSSPTQGGDF; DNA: TGTGCCAGCAGTTCCCCAACACAGGGTGGAGACTTC
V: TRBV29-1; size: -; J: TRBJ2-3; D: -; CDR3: CSASEGGTDTQYF; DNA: TGCAGCGCATCGGAGGGGGGCACAGATACGCAGTATTTT
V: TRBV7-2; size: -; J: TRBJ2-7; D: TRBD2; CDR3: CASSLAVGLAGAQLEQYF; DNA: TGTGCCAGCAGCTTAGCGGTGGGACTAGCGGGAGCACAGCTCGAGCAGTACTTC
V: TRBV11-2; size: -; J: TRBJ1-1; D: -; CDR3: CASSLVGGLVTEAFF; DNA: TGTGCCAGCAGCTTAGTGGGGGGCCTCGTCACTGAAGCTTTCTTT
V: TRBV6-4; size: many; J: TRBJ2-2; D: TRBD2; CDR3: CASSLGLASGELFF; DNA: TGTGCCAGCAGTCTCGGACTAGCCTCCGGGGAGCTGTTTTTT
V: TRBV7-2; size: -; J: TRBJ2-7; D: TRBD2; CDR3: CASSLQTSGSYEQYF; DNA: TGTGCCAGCAGCTTACAAACTAGCGGGAGCTACGAGCAGTACTTC
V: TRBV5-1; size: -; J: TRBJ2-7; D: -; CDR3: CASSLTWGSYEQYF; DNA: TGCGCCAGCAGCTTGACCTGGGGCTCCTACGAGCAGTACTTC
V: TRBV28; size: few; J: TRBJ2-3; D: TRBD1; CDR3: CASSLIDRGRQYF; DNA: TGTGCCAGCAGTTTGATAGACAGGGGTAGGCAGTATTTT
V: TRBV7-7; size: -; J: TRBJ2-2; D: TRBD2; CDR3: CASSSGTSSNTGELFF; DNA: TGTGCTAGCAGCTCTGGGACTAGCTCGAACACCGGGGAGCTGTTTTTT
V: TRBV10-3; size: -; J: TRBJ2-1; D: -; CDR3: CVSGTGNYNEQFF; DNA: TGTGTTTCGGGGACTGGAAACTACAATGAGCAGTTCTTC
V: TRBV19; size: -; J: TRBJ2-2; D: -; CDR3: CASSIGGTGELFF; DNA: TGTGCCAGTAGTATTGGCGGCACCGGGGAGCTGTTTTTT
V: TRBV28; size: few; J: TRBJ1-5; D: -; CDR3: CASSRTVNQPQHF; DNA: TGTGCCAGCAGTAGGACGGTCAATCAGCCCCAGCATTTT
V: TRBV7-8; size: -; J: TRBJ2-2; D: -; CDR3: CASSLGSIRTGELFF; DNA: TGTGCCAGCAGCTTAGGGTCCATCCGCACCGGGGAGCTGTTTTTT
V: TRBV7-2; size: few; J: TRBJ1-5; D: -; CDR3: CASSRDWANQPQHF; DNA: TGTGCCAGCAGCAGGGACTGGGCCAATCAGCCCCAGCATTTT
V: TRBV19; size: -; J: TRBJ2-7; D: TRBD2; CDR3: CASSAQTSGGSYEQYF; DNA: TGTGCCAGTAGTGCTCAGACTAGCGGAGGCTCCTACGAGCAGTACTTC
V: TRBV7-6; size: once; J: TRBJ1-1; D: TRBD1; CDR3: CASSASRDSLEAFF; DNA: TGTGCCAGCAGCGCATCCCGGGACAGCCTTGAAGCTTTCTTT
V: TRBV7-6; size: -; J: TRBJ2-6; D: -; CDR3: CASGFSGANVLTF; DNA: TGTGCCAGCGGGTTCTCTGGGGCCAACGTCCTGACTTTC
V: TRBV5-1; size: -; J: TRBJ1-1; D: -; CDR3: CASSLALSLNTEAFF; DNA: TGCGCCAGCAGCTTGGCCCTAAGTCTGAACACTGAAGCTTTCTTT
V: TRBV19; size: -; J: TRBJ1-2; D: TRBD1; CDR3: CASSIGDRGYGYTF; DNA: TGTGCCAGTAGTATCGGGGACAGGGGTTATGGCTACACCTTC